This T cell receptor (beta chain) originates from a study of vaccination and CD4 T cells after COVID-19. Specified treatment: approximately 9-day PBMC culture with coronavirus spike peptide pools or control peptides (ViraFEST assay). As for this clonotype: No antigen is known for it.

The ends were cut back, 5 bases at V and 6 bases at J, with 20 bases in the middle. The CDR3 has 15 amino acids. Germline CDR1 reads SSHAT; CDR2 reads FNYEAQ (reference sequence). Scientists ran DNA taken from cultured CD4+ T cells through the Oncomine TCR Beta short-read assay for sequencing. TCRdb re-derived calls from the PCR reads in MiXCR, one entry per CDR3 protein. The sample has several thousand distinct CDR3 sequences, 50% to 65% seen once. This sequence was found in a human donor who had recovered from COVID-19. V usage is TRBV7-7 and J usage is TRBJ2-7; no definite D call. The specimen was CD4+ T cells from blood, cultured in vitro. The CDR3 DNA reads TGTGCCAGCAGCCCTTCCCCGGACGTCAGGAGCGAGCAGTACTTC. This sequence encodes CASSPSPDVRSEQYF.